Following are 14 T cell receptor beta chains from one sample sequenced in a study of identical twins. MiXCR was run by TCRdb on the 5' RACE reads, yielding one entry per CDR3 protein. The table includes about 200,000 distinct CDR3 sequences, 6.5% to 8.5% detected once. These data also formed part of another study, on yellow fever vaccine responses in identical twins.

Input material: memory (CD45RO+) T cells sorted from blood. The receptors were sampled from a woman aged 18-29 years in good health.

Comment on this clonotype: Possible read error: a much larger clone is one base away. V gene TRBV29-1 combines with J gene TRBJ2-7; perhaps TRBD2 as D (5 bases). Trimming removed 1 base at V and 12 bases at J, with 25 bases between. CDR3 length: 15 amino acids. Germline V gives CDR1 SQVTM, CDR2 ANQGSEA. CDR3 loop: CSVEAPRGGSVTRYF. The CDR3 DNA sequence: TGCAGCGTTGAAGCCCCTCGAGGAGGCAGTGTGACGCGGTACTTC.

The chain has TRBV5-1 and TRBJ2-6, with a possible D match to TRBD1 (5 bases). V gave up 4 bases and J gave up 0 bases, with 11 bases separating them. The CDR3 is 16 residues long. The germline V gene encodes CDR1 SGHRS and CDR2 YFSETQ. For the CDR3, the DNA is TGCGCCAGCAGCCCCCCGACAGACTCTGGGGCCAACGTCCTGACTTTC. Protein product: CASSPPTDSGANVLTF.

Only a few counts were recorded for this clonotype. V is TRBV7-2 and J is TRBJ2-4, with 14 positions matching TRBD2. V lost 3 bases to trimming and J lost 7 bases; unmatched junction nucleotides: 5. The CDR3 runs 16 residues. Germline V lookup: CDR1 SGHTA, CDR2 FQGNSA. CDR3: CASSFGGTSGSNIQYF. The CDR3 coding sequence is TGTGCCAGCAGCTTCGGGGGGACTAGCGGGAGCAACATTCAGTACTTC.

This clonotype was found many times. The chain uses TRBV20-1 and TRBJ1-4; 7 nucleotides agree with TRBD1. The junction had 4 bases not matched to a gene; V was cut back by 4 bases and J by 2 bases. The CDR3 totals 14 residues. Per germline, CDR1 DFQATT and CDR2 SNEGSKA (reference sequence). CDR3 in DNA: TGCAGTGCTACCGCAGGGGGGACTAATGAAAAACTGTTTTTT. This codes for CSATAGGTNEKLFF.

This clonotype was picked up a small number of times. J is TRBJ2-1 and V is TRBV12-3 or TRBV12-4, with a possible D match to TRBD1 (5 bases). Trimming shortened V by 3 bases and J by 7 bases, and 10 bases separated the two germline ends. CDR3 length equals 13 residues. CDR3 protein: CASSFNRWNEQFF. The CDR3 nucleotides are TGTGCCAGCAGTTTCAACAGGTGGAATGAGCAGTTCTTC.

This clonotype came up many times. This chain links TRBV2 with TRBJ2-1, with D unresolved. V lost 3 bases to trimming and J lost 7 bases, with 13 bases between them. The CDR3 length is 14 residues. The germline gives CDR1 SNHLY, CDR2 FYNNEI. The CDR3: CASSDARPRNEQFF. The CDR3, as DNA: TGTGCCAGCAGTGATGCGCGCCCCAGGAATGAGCAGTTCTTC.

This clonotype came up a few times. The chain is built from TRBV4-1 and TRBJ2-7, with D hard to call. The germline V and J ends were trimmed by 1 base and 5 bases, with 9 bases remaining between them. This CDR3 has 13 amino acids. In germline, CDR1 is MGHRA, CDR2 YSYEKL. The CDR3 nucleotides read TGCGCCAGCAGCCAAGTCGGGCGGAACGAGCAGTACTTC. It translates to CASSQVGRNEQYF.

This clonotype has a count of ten or more. This chain joins TRBV25-1 and TRBJ2-7; D uncertain. Trimming took off 4 bases at V and 0 bases at J, with 13 bases between the two ends. Germline V gives CDR1 MGHDK, CDR2 SYGVNS. The CDR3 is made up of 15 amino acids. CDR3 region: CASSVKGQYSYEQYF. CDR3 DNA sequence: TGTGCCAGCAGTGTAAAGGGTCAGTACTCCTACGAGCAGTACTTC.

This clonotype was counted only a few times. The J gene is TRBJ2-3, the V gene TRBV7-9; TRBD2 might be the D (5 bases). Trimming pared 5 bases from V and 1 base from J, leaving 19 bases between. Germline lookup yields CDR1 SEHNR and CDR2 FQNEAQ (reference sequence). The CDR3 has 17 amino acids. The CDR3 here is CASSPIGLAGRTDTQYF. CDR3 nucleotide sequence: TGTGCCAGCAGCCCCATTGGGCTAGCAGGACGCACAGATACGCAGTATTTT.

This chain connects TRBV6-6 to TRBJ2-5; D is uncertain. The germline V and J ends were trimmed by 8 bases and 1 base, with 8 bases remaining between them. The germline gives CDR1 MNHNY, CDR2 SVGAGI (reference sequence). This CDR3 contains 12 residues. This CDR3 is CASSRVQETQYF. The CDR3 nucleotides read TGTGCCAGCTCCCGTGTCCAAGAGACCCAGTACTTC.

CDR3 loop: CASIKGIQETQYF. The CDR3 coding sequence is TGTGCCTCCATCAAGGGGATCCAAGAGACCCAGTACTTC. The rearrangement joins TRBV10-3 to TRBJ2-5; a weak D match, TRBD1 (5 bases). The CDR3 contains 13 residues. The germline gives CDR1 ENHRY, CDR2 SYGVKD. Trimming stripped 11 bases from V and 1 base from J, with 14 bases between.

The chain links TRBV6-5 to TRBJ1-5; D remains unclear. The V and J ends lost 2 bases and 4 bases respectively, with 6 bases between them. This CDR3 spans 13 amino acids. Per the germline V gene, CDR1 is MNHEY and CDR2 is SVGAGI. CDR3 sequence reads: CASSYAVNQPQHF. In DNA form, the CDR3 reads TGTGCCAGCAGTTACGCCGTTAATCAGCCCCAGCATTTT.

In this sample, this clonotype turned up a few times. The chain is built from TRBV15 and TRBJ2-6; either TRBD1 or TRBD2 may fit D (5 bases each). Germline values: CDR1 LNHNV, CDR2 YYDKDF (reference sequence). The CDR3 is made up of 15 amino acids. V lost 6 bases and J lost 2, with 11 bases in between. Here the CDR3 reads CATSSQGAGANVLTF. CDR3 coding DNA: TGTGCCACCAGTTCTCAGGGAGCTGGGGCCAACGTCCTGACTTTC.

In this sample, this clonotype turned up many times. The V call is TRBV6-2 or TRBV6-3, the J call TRBJ1-1; D not resolved. The ends were cut back, 2 bases at V and 6 bases at J, with 7 bases in the middle. The CDR3 length is 12 residues. The germline gives CDR1 MNHEY, CDR2 SVGEGT. Here the CDR3 reads CASSYARAEAFF. For the CDR3, the DNA is TGTGCCAGCAGTTACGCCCGGGCTGAAGCTTTCTTT.